This T cell receptor (beta chain) was captured in a study of T cell responses to AZD1222 COVID-19 vaccine (dated by TCRdb to about 2021). Regarding the study in general: Because spike-specific TCR depth and breadth did not differ between the two schedules, AZD1222 recipients who got a second dose at roughly 4 weeks were pooled with those who got a second dose at roughly 12 weeks. TCR sequencing was performed for fewer than 250 trial participants, of whom around 200 were given two doses of AZD1222 and 26 were given two doses of MenACWY control vaccine. Trial participants were enrolled by age into 18-55, 56-69 and 70-plus year subgroups, with 148, 28 and 57 TCR-sequenced participants respectively. General study outcomes and caveats: Conclusions about previously exposed vaccinees are limited because only a handful of AZD1222 recipients were SARS-CoV-2 seropositive at baseline. The 56-69-year group was small, and its depth increase did not reach significance, likely because of low power. The whole spike protein was spanned by vaccine-associated CD4 TCRs, and dominant responses were seen in regions 160-218 and 743-854. After two AZD1222 doses, spike-specific TCR breadth and depth were significantly higher than at day 0 and than in MenACWY recipients. Most participants were white British and females outnumbered males, and the authors suggested that clonal diversity may have been underestimated. Because no samples from the day 14 peak response were available, repertoires could be characterized only after the peak T cell response. Nearly half of unique spike-specific TCRs reportedly recognized epitopes outside regions mutated in the B.1.351 and B.1.1.7 variants.

The CDR3 regions of human TCRbeta chains were analyzed by immunosequencing. The authors' analysis ran thus. Repertoire TCRs were matched against a reference library of SARS-CoV-2-specific TCRs generated with the MIRA antigen-specificity platform. Breadth was defined as the fraction of unique TCRs that were SARS-CoV-2-associated, and depth was defined as the fraction of total T cells that were SARS-CoV-2-associated. Using the MIRA data, every spike-specific TCR was mapped to the spike region that the TCR reacted to and assigned to either a CD4 or a CD8 class. Log10-transformed breadth and depth values were compared by one-way ANOVA with Sidak's multiple comparisons tests. TCRdb's version of the immuneACCESS table is confined to in-frame rearrangements and falls short of the full clone set. An unresolved V gene accounts for under half of the shortfall where checked; the remainder is of unknown origin. V and J calls and clone size are those listed in that table; D and trimming were worked out from the DNA. This sample comprises about 96,000 clones, about nine tenths of them detected only once. Roughly 24% of the sample is held by the ten biggest clonotypes.

Explained via the paper, the time point label denotes: baseline before first vaccination. Samples from vaccinated people were obtained from the UK trials COV001 and COV002, which included a single-blind randomized controlled phase 2/3 trial of AZD1222 (ChAdOx1 nCoV-19) in healthy adults. For TCRbeta chain sequencing, PBMC samples from trial participants were taken at day 0 and at day 28 after the second dose. From its cysteine to its phenylalanine, the CDR3 spans 14 amino acids. Of all the DNA, just the CDR3 is kept, 42 bases in frame from base 1. The germline V gene yields KGHSY for CDR1 and FQNENV for CDR2. Trimmed from V: 4 bases; trimmed from J: 2 bases; junction bases lacking a gene match: 3. For this clone: Its antigen remains unidentified. No much larger clonotype is one base removed from it; base qualities were not supplied.

The sample was peripheral blood, taken on day 0 of AZD1222 vaccination. This sequence was found in an adult in good health. Recombination connected TRBV16 to TRBJ1-2; the central 8 bases match TRBD1. CDR3 loop: CASSPGQGNYGYTF. DNA sequence: TGTGCCAGCAGCCCCGGACAGGGAAACTATGGCTACACCTTC.